Listed below are T cell receptor beta chains from one sample, sequenced in a study of cytomegalovirus exposure and HLA in healthy donors. Method: immunoSEQ multiplex PCR; TCRdb's copy keeps in-frame clones and lacks some. This table holds about 160,000 clones, under 80% found once. Material for sequencing was PBMCs. These receptors originate from a female donor in good health and CMV-seronegative. CDR3s include the opening cysteine and the closing phenylalanine or tryptophan. The order of the fields is clone size, D gene, J gene, V gene, CDR3 DNA, CDR3 protein. The D gene is left open where the match is weak. Some rows have no size entry. The others give once, few or many, or a class for an expanded clone.

>.|.|TRBJ2-7|TRBV2
TGTGCCAGCAGTGAAGCACTACAGGAGGGCGAGCAGTACTTC
CASSEALQEGEQYF
>.|.|TRBJ1-3|TRBV9
TGTGCCAGCAGCGTAGATGGGGGGACCTCTGGAAACACCATATATTTT
CASSVDGGTSGNTIYF
>.|TRBD2|TRBJ2-3|TRBV25-1
TGTGCCAGCAGTGAGACTAGCGGGAGGGACACAGATACGCAGTATTTT
CASSETSGRDTDTQYF
>.|.|TRBJ1-6|TRBV19
TGTGCCAGTAGTACGGACTTCATGAATTCACCCCTCCACTTT
CASSTDFMNSPLHF
>.|TRBD1|TRBJ2-5|TRBV5-1
TGCGCCAGCAGCTTAACCGGGACAGTTGAAGAGACCCAGTACTTC
CASSLTGTVEETQYF
>.|.|TRBJ1-2|TRBV7-9
TGTGCCAGCAGCTTCTCAGGGTACGGCTACACCTTC
CASSFSGYGYTF
>few|.|TRBJ2-1|TRBV13
TGTGCCAGCAGCTTAGGGGCAAGCTCCTACAATGAGCAGTTCTTC
CASSLGASSYNEQFF
>.|.|TRBJ1-2|TRBV4-2
TGTGCCAGCAGCCAAGATCCTCTTAATCAAGGGGCGCGGGGCTACACCTTC
CASSQDPLNQGARGYTF
>.|TRBD2|TRBJ2-1|TRBV7-7
TGTGCCAGCAGCTTAGTCGGCGGGAGCGGTAATGAGCAGTTCTTC
CASSLVGGSGNEQFF
>once|.|TRBJ2-1|TRBV7-9
TGTGCCAGCAGAAGAACCGGAGTGCGGTCTTACAATGAGCAGTTCTTC
CASRRTGVRSYNEQFF
>.|TRBD2|TRBJ2-1|TRBV10-1
TGCGCCAGCAGTGAGAAGGGCGGGAGGACCTACAATGAGCAGTTCTTC
CASSEKGGRTYNEQFF
>few|TRBD2|TRBJ2-3|TRBV9
TGTGCCAGCAGCGAAACACGGACTAGCGGGGGGGCATCAGGTACGCAGTATTTT
CASSETRTSGGASGTQYF
>.|TRBD1|TRBJ2-3|TRBV9
TGTGCCAGCAGCGTAGAGGGACAGGGGATGGGGGTGGCAGATACGCAGTATTTT
CASSVEGQGMGVADTQYF